Each of the 30 T cell receptor beta chains below was sequenced from the same sample in a study of beta chain features in type 1 diabetes. Study results and limitations: TCRB CDR3 length was moderately but significantly reduced in all four CD4+ subsets of Type 1 diabetes patients.

The whole isolated RNA underwent reverse transcription, so sequencing captured expressed TCRB transcripts. Some clones are missing from TCRdb's copy, which holds only in-frame ones; the method was immunoSEQ multiplex PCR. The sample lists 300,000 or so clones, 9.3% occurring once. These receptors are not linked to any known antigen. Sequencing used central memory CD4+ T cells from blood. These receptors came from a man aged 30 to 45 with type 1 diabetes.

The chain is built from TRBV10-3 and TRBJ2-1, with a weak D call TRBD1 (6 bases). In germline, CDR1 is ENHRY, CDR2 SYGVKD. The CDR3 runs 16 residues. V was shortened by 0 bases and J by 9 bases, with 18 bases between the two germline ends. This CDR3 is CAISESSATGLAEQFF. The DNA of the CDR3 is TGTGCCATCAGTGAGTCGAGTGCTACAGGGCTGGCTGAGCAGTTCTTC.

This clone turned up a few times. The V call is TRBV7-6, the J call TRBJ2-2; 7 nucleotides line up with TRBD1. From germline, CDR1 is SGHVS and CDR2 FNYEAQ. V shed 2 bases, J shed 5 bases, and the junction held 5 bases outside the gene matches. The CDR3 is made up of 15 amino acids. In nucleotides, the CDR3 is TGTGCCAGCAGCTTAAGGGGGCCGGGGACCGGGGAGCTGTTTTTT. Amino acids: CASSLRGPGTGELFF.

This chain links TRBV6-4 with TRBJ2-2; 10 bases agree with TRBD2. Germline assignment: CDR1 MRHNA and CDR2 SNTAGT. This CDR3 comprises 19 residues. J gave up 3 bases and V 6 bases, and 16 bases lay outside the gene matches. As DNA, the CDR3 is TGTGCCAGCAGCCCCCCGGCTAGCGGGGGTCCCGCCGACACCGGGGAGCTGTTTTTT. It encodes CASSPPASGGPADTGELFF.

This clone was detected a few times. This sequence joins TRBV19 and TRBJ1-6, with TRBD1 as a possible D gene (6 bases). Germline values: CDR1 LNHDA, CDR2 SQIVND (reference sequence). The germline V and J ends were trimmed by 3 bases and 8 bases, with 11 bases remaining between them. There are 14 residues in the CDR3. The CDR3 DNA reads as TGTGCCAGTAGTATCACAGGGACCGATTCACCCCTCCACTTT. This gives the protein CASSITGTDSPLHF.

The chain employs TRBV7-2 and TRBJ1-1; D is ambiguous. Trimming shortened V by 5 bases and J by 4 bases, and 11 bases separated the two germline ends. Per the germline V gene, CDR1 is SGHTA and CDR2 is FQGNSA. This CDR3 comprises 13 residues. The CDR3 DNA sequence: TGTGCCAGCAGCCTCCCAGGACGCACTGAAGCTTTCTTT. This translates into CASSLPGRTEAFF.

This clone was picked up many times. This chain links TRBV7-9 with TRBJ2-1; D not certain. Germline loops: CDR1 SEHNR, CDR2 FQNEAQ (reference sequence). Trimming left V 5 bases short and J 7 bases short, with 15 bases between. The CDR3 loop spans 14 amino acids. The DNA for the CDR3 is TGTGCCAGCAGCCTGCAACAAGGGTGGAATGAGCAGTTCTTC. Its translation: CASSLQQGWNEQFF.

Turning to this clone: The same CDR3 also results from other DNA sequences found in this sample. The chain recombines TRBV4-3 with TRBJ2-4, with unresolved D. The CDR3 length is 14 residues. The germline V and J ends were trimmed by 0 bases and 6 bases, with 9 bases remaining between them. Per the germline V gene, CDR1 is LGHNA and CDR2 is YSLEER. The CDR3 is CASSQEGGRNIQYF. The DNA for the CDR3 is TGCGCCAGCAGCCAAGAGGGTGGTCGAAACATTCAGTACTTC.

This clone was found a few times. The chain combines TRBV5-6 with TRBJ2-5; D unclear. Trimming removed 4 bases at V and 1 base at J, with 14 bases between. This CDR3 has 15 residues. Germline V gives CDR1 SGHDT, CDR2 YYEEEE. DNA of the CDR3: TGTGCCAGCAGCCAAACCCTAGTGAGCCAAGAGACCCAGTACTTC. Translation gives CASSQTLVSQETQYF.

The chain uses TRBV2 and TRBJ2-2, with TRBD1 identical over 7 bases. After removal of 11 bases from V and 2 bases from J, the junction contained 8 bases not matched to a gene. Germline V gene sequence: CDR1 SNHLY, CDR2 FYNNEI. The CDR3 is made up of 14 amino acids. The CDR3 loop reads CACKGQFNTGELFF. The CDR3 bases are TGTGCCTGCAAGGGACAGTTCAACACCGGGGAGCTGTTTTTT.

In its sample, this clone was seen many times. V gene TRBV2 combines with J gene TRBJ2-1, with TRBD2 as a possible D gene (5 bases). Trimming cost V 6 bases and J 0 bases, with 9 bases left between them. CDR1 and CDR2 (germline): SNHLY, FYNNEI. The CDR3 sequence is 14 residues long. The CDR3 is CASSQEASYNEQFF. CDR3 coding DNA: TGTGCCAGCAGCCAGGAGGCCTCCTACAATGAGCAGTTCTTC.

The rearrangement joins TRBV7-6 to TRBJ2-3; 13 bases map to TRBD2. The germline V gene has CDR1 SGHVS and CDR2 FNYEAQ. Unmatched junction bases numbered 17, after V lost 4 bases and J lost 4 bases. CDR3 size: 20 residues. The CDR3: CASSSKTPAGLAGESDTQYF. DNA for the CDR3: TGTGCCAGCAGCTCAAAAACCCCGGCCGGACTAGCGGGGGAGTCAGATACGCAGTATTTT.

The rearrangement uses TRBV28 and TRBJ1-3, with TRBD1 as a possible D gene (5 bases). Per germline, CDR1 MDHEN and CDR2 SYDVKM. The V and J ends lost 8 bases and 4 bases respectively, with 12 bases between them. The CDR3 covers 13 residues. As DNA, the CDR3 is TGTGCCAGCTGGGGGACGTCGGGAAACACCATATATTTT. Protein product: CASWGTSGNTIYF.

Ten or more counts support this clone. V usage is TRBV7-2 and J usage is TRBJ2-2; TRBD2 matches at 7 bases. V shed 0 bases, J shed 9 bases, and the junction held 1 base outside the gene matches. The V gene's germline CDR1 is SGHTA and CDR2 FQGNSA. The CDR3 has 13 amino acids. In DNA, the CDR3 is TGTGCCAGCAGCTTAGCGGGACTAAGGGAGCTGTTTTTT. Protein product: CASSLAGLRELFF.

This chain uses TRBV5-1 with TRBJ2-7; no clear D gene. The V gene's germline CDR1 is SGHRS and CDR2 YFSETQ. The CDR3 has 14 amino acids. Trimming cost V 3 bases and J 5 bases, with 15 bases left between them. CDR3 nucleotides: TGCGCCAGCAGCTCCCGAGAGGCCCAGGACGAGCAGTACTTC. Translation gives CASSSREAQDEQYF.

This clone occurred a few times. The rearrangement uses TRBV28 and TRBJ1-2; no clear D. Germline loops: CDR1 MDHEN, CDR2 SYDVKM. The CDR3 loop spans 15 amino acids. Trimming took 5 bases from V and 4 from J, leaving 17 bases between them. DNA for the CDR3: TGTGCCAGCAGTCCCCCCCGGAGCCAGATCTATGGCTACACCTTC. It encodes CASSPPRSQIYGYTF.

The table lists this clone with many counts. The chain has TRBV7-9 and TRBJ2-3; TRBD2 matches 9 bases. The length of the CDR3 is 13 residues. Germline CDR1 SEHNR, CDR2 FQNEAQ (reference sequence). The junction had 3 bases not matched to a gene; V was cut back by 7 bases and J by 4 bases. The CDR3 here is CASTLAGSDTQYF. DNA of the CDR3: TGTGCCAGCACCCTAGCGGGGTCAGATACGCAGTATTTT.

This clone occurred a few times. The CDR3 is CASSPGGISYNEQFF. CDR3 in DNA: TGTGCCAGCAGCCCAGGGGGAATCTCCTACAATGAGCAGTTCTTC. The chain couples TRBV6-5 to TRBJ2-1, with TRBD1 matching over 7 bases. CDR3 length: 15 amino acids. With V trimmed by 6 bases and J by 0 bases, 5 bases remained unmatched. CDR1 is MNHEY, CDR2 SVGAGI, per germline.

This clone has only a few counts. The chain couples TRBV7-9 to TRBJ2-5, with D perhaps matching TRBD1 (7 bases). Germline V gives CDR1 SEHNR, CDR2 FQNEAQ (reference sequence). CDR3 size: 15 residues. Trimming removed 1 base from V and 8 bases from J, with 17 bases in between. CDR3 region: CASSLEWRDRVTQYF. The CDR3 bases are TGTGCCAGCAGCTTAGAGTGGAGGGACAGAGTTACCCAGTACTTC. Complete variable domain (other parts from reference TRBV7-9 and TRBJ2-5): DTGVSQNPRHKITKRGQNVTFRCDPISEHNRLYWYRQTLGQGPEFLTYFQNEAQLEKSRLLSDRFSAERPKGSFSTLEIQRTEQGDSAMYLCASSLEWRDRVTQYFGPGTRLLVL.

The chain uses TRBV7-2 and TRBJ2-1; 9 nucleotides agree with TRBD2. This CDR3 comprises 14 residues. Germline CDR1 and CDR2: SGHTA and FQGNSA. The V segment lost 3 bases and the J segment 8 bases; nucleotides outside the gene matches: 5. The CDR3 protein is CASSFTGTSYEQFF. CDR3 in DNA: TGTGCCAGCAGCTTTACCGGGACTAGCTATGAGCAGTTCTTC. Based on the CDR3 plus reference TRBV7-2 and TRBJ2-1, the full variable domain is GAGVSQSPSNKVTEKGKDVELRCDPISGHTALYWYRQSLGQGLEFLIYFQGNSAPDKSGLPSDRFSAERTGGSVSTLTIQRTQQEDSAVYLCASSFTGTSYEQFFGPGTRLTVL.

There are a few counts of this clone. The chain has TRBV29-1 and TRBJ2-7, with TRBD2 matching over 9 bases. The V segment lost 6 bases and the J segment 6 bases; nucleotides outside the gene matches: 18. The CDR3 has 16 amino acids. Germline V gene lookup returns CDR1 SQVTM and CDR2 ANQGSEA. The CDR3 loop is CSVAGTSFMMATEQYF. DNA of the CDR3: TGCAGCGTAGCCGGGACTAGCTTCATGATGGCAACCGAGCAGTACTTC.

This clone occurred a few times. This sequence joins TRBV29-1 and TRBJ1-5, with 7 positions matching TRBD1. Germline CDR1 SQVTM, CDR2 ANQGSEA. V gave up 7 bases and J gave up 0 bases; unmatched junction bases: 0. This CDR3 comprises 12 residues. The DNA for the CDR3 is TGCAGCGCAGGGGGTAGCAATCAGCCCCAGCATTTT. Protein sequence: CSAGGSNQPQHF.

This clone was seen a few times. The CDR3 DNA is TGTGCCAGACAGGGACAGGGGACCACCGGGGAGCTGTTTTTT. Translating gives CARQGQGTTGELFF. The rearrangement links TRBV21-1 to TRBJ2-2; the table's D call, TRBD1, has no DNA check behind it. TRBV21-1 is recorded as a pseudogene. The CDR3 sequence is 14 residues long.

This chain joins TRBV7-2 and TRBJ1-4; D remains unclear. This CDR3 has 15 residues. Germline CDR1 and CDR2: SGHTA and FQGNSA. With 2 bases removed from V and 8 bases from J, the gap between germline ends came to 15 bases. CDR3: CASSLNPNRREKLFF. CDR3 nucleotides: TGTGCCAGCAGCTTAAACCCGAATAGGAGGGAAAAACTGTTTTTT.

V usage is TRBV2 and J usage is TRBJ2-6; a weak D match, TRBD1 (6 bases). The length of the CDR3 is 18 residues. Germline V lookup: CDR1 SNHLY, CDR2 FYNNEI. Deletions cut 8 bases from V and 0 bases from J, with 20 bases between. CDR3 amino acids: CASVPHRDDSSGANVLTF. Here the CDR3 DNA reads TGTGCCAGCGTCCCCCACAGGGACGATAGCTCTGGGGCCAACGTCCTGACTTTC.

This clone came up a few times. The chain couples TRBV6-5 to TRBJ2-3; TRBD2 aligns across 7 bases. Germline CDR1 reads MNHEY; CDR2 reads SVGAGI. This CDR3 contains 16 residues. J was trimmed by 2 bases and V by 4 bases; bases with no gene match: 9. The DNA of the CDR3 is TGTGCCAGCAGTTCCCGGGACTACATATCCACAGATACGCAGTATTTT. It is translated as CASSSRDYISTDTQYF.

The CDR3 reads CASSLATSYTF. The DNA of the CDR3 is TGTGCCAGCAGCTTAGCGACGAGCTACACCTTC. The rearrangement links TRBV7-2 to TRBJ1-2; D remains ambiguous. Germline-derived CDR1 and CDR2 are SGHTA and FQGNSA. CDR3 length: 11 residues. Trimming left V 0 bases short and J 9 bases short, with 5 bases between.

A few counts support this clone. The chain uses TRBV7-2 and TRBJ1-2, with D possibly matching TRBD1 (6 bases). Germline lookup yields CDR1 SGHTA and CDR2 FQGNSA. Deletions cut 5 bases from V and 2 bases from J, with 15 bases between. The CDR3 loop spans 15 amino acids. CDR3 sequence reads: CASSPWTDNNYGYTF. The DNA of the CDR3 is TGTGCCAGCAGCCCCTGGACAGACAACAACTATGGCTACACCTTC.

The chain employs TRBV29-1 and TRBJ1-2, with a tentative D call TRBD1 (5 bases). Germline-derived CDR1 and CDR2 are SQVTM and ANQGSEA. The V end lost 7 bases, the J end lost 8 bases, and 17 bases lay between the germline ends. The CDR3 is 12 amino acids. The CDR3 reads CSGEGWASGYTF. The DNA of the CDR3 is TGCAGCGGTGAGGGGTGGGCGAGCGGCTACACCTTC.

The chain is built from TRBV5-6 and TRBJ1-1; possible D gene TRBD1, 5 bases. Trimming removed 0 bases from V and 6 bases from J, with 6 bases in between. Germline CDR1 SGHDT, CDR2 YYEEEE. This CDR3 has 12 residues. In nucleotides, the CDR3 is TGTGCCAGCAGCTTGGAAGGGGCTGAAGCTTTCTTT. Translating it yields CASSLEGAEAFF.

This clone was counted a few times. The rearrangement joins TRBV5-1 to TRBJ2-3; TRBD1 is a possible D gene (5 bases). The CDR3 runs 12 residues. Germline CDR1 is SGHRS and CDR2 is YFSETQ. V shed 3 bases and J shed 5 bases, with 7 bases lying between them. CDR3 residues: CASSYQGDTQYF. Written as DNA, the CDR3 is TGCGCCAGCAGCTATCAGGGAGATACGCAGTATTTT.